This record concerns one T cell receptor (beta chain) sequence. Its specificity is not known. 13 Jbeta primers and 60 Vbeta primers were used for the PCR. TCRdb keeps only in-frame clones here, not all; method: immunoSEQ multiplex PCR. The table lists about 140,000 clones, about 75% of them singletons, with under 2% in the top ten. The sample originates from a study of cytomegalovirus exposure and HLA in healthy donors. Whole-study results and caveats: From TCR beta sequences, most subjects' HLA-A and HLA-B alleles were reportedly predicted accurately.

Germline V gene data show CDR1 as GTSNPN and CDR2 as SVGIG (reference sequence). V dropped 5 bases and J dropped 4 bases, with 8 bases sitting between them. The CDR3 covers 11 residues. This receptor was identified in a woman in her 30s in good health and CMV-seronegative. Material for sequencing was PBMCs. This sequence joins TRBV30 and TRBJ1-1; D ambiguous. For the CDR3, the DNA is TGTGCCTGGGGGAGGAGCACTGAAGCTTTCTTT. Protein: CAWGRSTEAFF.